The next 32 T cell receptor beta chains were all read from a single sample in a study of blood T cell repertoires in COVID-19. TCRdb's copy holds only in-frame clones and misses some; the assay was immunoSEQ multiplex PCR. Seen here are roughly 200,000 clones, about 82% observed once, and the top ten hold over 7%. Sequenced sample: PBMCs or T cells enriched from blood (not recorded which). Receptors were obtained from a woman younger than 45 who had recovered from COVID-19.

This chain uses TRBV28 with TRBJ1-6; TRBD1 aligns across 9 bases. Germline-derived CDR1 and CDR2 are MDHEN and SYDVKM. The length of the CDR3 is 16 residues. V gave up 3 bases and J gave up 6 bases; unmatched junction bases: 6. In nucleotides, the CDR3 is TGTGCCAGCAGTTTCCCAGGACAGGGGACTAATTCACCCCTCCACTTT. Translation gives CASSFPGQGTNSPLHF.

CDR3 sequence reads: CASSPTENYGYTF. CDR3 DNA: TGTGCCAGCAGCCCGACTGAGAACTATGGCTACACCTTC. The chain has TRBV11-2 and TRBJ1-2; D remains unclear. The CDR3 contains 13 residues. V lost 5 bases and J lost 2, with 9 bases in between. Germline CDR1 is SGHAT and CDR2 is FQNNGV.

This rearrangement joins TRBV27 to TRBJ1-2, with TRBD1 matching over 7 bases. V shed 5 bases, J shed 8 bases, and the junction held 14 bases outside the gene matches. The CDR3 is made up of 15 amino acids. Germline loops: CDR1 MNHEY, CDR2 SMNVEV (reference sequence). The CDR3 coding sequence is TGTGCCAGCAGTCCACCCGGAGGGGGCCAACGAGGCTACACCTTC. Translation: CASSPPGGGQRGYTF.

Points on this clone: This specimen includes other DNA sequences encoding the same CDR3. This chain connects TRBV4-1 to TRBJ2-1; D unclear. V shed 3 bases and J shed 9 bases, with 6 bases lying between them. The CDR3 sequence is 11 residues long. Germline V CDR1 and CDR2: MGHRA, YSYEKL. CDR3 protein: CASSQAGEQFF. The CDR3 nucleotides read TGCGCCAGCAGCCAGGCAGGTGAGCAGTTCTTC.

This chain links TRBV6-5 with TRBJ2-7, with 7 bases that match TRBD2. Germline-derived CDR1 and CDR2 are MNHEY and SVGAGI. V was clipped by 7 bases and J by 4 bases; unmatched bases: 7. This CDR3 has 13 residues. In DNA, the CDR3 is TGTGCCAGCACGGGGGGAAGCGTGTACGAGCAGTACTTC. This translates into CASTGGSVYEQYF.

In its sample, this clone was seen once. The CDR3 protein is CASSFPPGGRNEKLFF. The CDR3 bases are TGTGCCAGCAGCTTCCCCCCGGGAGGGCGGAATGAAAAACTGTTTTTT. The chain couples TRBV7-8 to TRBJ1-4; D unclear. The CDR3 runs 16 residues. Per germline, CDR1 SGHVS and CDR2 FQNEAQ. V was pared by 3 bases and J by 5 bases, with 16 bases between.

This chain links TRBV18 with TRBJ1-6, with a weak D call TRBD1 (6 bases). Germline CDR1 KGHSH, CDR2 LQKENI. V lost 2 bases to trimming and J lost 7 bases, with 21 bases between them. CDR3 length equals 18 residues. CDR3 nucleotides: TGTGCCAGCTCACCAACAATCGGCAGACAGGTTCTGAATTCACCCCTCCACTTT. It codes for CASSPTIGRQVLNSPLHF.

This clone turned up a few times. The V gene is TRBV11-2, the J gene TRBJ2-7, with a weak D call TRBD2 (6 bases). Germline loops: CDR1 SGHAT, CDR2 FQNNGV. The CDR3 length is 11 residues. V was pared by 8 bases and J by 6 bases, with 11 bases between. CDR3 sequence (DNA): TGTGCCAGCTCTTCAGCGGGCGAGCAGTACTTC. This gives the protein CASSSAGEQYF.

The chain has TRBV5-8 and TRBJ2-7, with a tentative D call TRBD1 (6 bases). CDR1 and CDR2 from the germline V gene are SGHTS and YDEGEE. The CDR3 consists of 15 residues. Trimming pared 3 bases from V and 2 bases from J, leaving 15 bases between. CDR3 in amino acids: CASSSGQPDPYEQYF. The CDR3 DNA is TGTGCCAGCAGCTCCGGACAGCCAGATCCCTACGAGCAGTACTTC. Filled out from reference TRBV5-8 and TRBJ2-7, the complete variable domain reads EAGVTQSPTHLIKTRGQQATLRCSPISGHTSVYWYQQALGLGLQFLLWYDEGEERNRGNFPPRFSGRQFPNYSSELNVNALELEDSALYLCASSSGQPDPYEQYFGPGTRLTVT.

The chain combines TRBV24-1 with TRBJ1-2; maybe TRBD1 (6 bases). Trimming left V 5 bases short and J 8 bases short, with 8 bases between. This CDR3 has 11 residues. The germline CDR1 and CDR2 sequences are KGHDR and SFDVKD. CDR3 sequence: CATSAGGGYTF. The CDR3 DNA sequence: TGTGCCACCAGTGCGGGGGGCGGCTACACCTTC.

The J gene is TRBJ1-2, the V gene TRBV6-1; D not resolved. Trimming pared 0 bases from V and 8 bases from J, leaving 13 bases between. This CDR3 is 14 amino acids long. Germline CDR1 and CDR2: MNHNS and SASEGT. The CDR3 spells CASSEAGRGGGYTF. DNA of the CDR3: TGTGCCAGCAGTGAAGCCGGACGGGGAGGGGGCTACACCTTC.

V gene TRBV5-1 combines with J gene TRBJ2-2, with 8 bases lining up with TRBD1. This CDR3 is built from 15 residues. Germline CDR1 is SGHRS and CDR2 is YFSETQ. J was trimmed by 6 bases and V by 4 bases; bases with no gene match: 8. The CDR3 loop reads CASSTGQGRAGELFF. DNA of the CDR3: TGCGCCAGCAGCACCGGACAGGGCCGAGCCGGGGAGCTGTTTTTT.

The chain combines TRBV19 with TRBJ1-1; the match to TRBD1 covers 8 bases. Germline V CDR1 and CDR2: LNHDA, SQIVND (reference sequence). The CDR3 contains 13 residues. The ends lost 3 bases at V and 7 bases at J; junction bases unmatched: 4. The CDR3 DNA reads TGTGCCAGTAGTATTTCAGGACAGGGTGAAGCTTTCTTT. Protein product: CASSISGQGEAFF.

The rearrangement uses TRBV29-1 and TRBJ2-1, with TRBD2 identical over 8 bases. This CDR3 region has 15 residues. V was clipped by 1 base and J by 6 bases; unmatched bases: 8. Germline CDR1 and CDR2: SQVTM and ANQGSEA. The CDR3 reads CSVEGTSGSLNEQFF. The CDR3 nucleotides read TGCAGCGTTGAAGGAACGAGCGGGAGCCTCAATGAGCAGTTCTTC.

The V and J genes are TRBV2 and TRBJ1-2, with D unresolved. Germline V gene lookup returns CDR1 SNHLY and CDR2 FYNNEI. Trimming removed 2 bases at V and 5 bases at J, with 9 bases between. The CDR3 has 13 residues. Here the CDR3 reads CASSESRLYGYTF. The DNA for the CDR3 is TGTGCCAGCAGTGAATCCAGGCTATATGGCTACACCTTC.

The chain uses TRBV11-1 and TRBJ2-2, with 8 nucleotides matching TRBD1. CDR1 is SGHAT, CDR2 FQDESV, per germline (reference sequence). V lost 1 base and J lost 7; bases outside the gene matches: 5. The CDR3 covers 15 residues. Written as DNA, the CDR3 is TGTGCCAGCAGCTTAGTGTTGACAGGGGACGGGGAGCTGTTTTTT. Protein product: CASSLVLTGDGELFF.

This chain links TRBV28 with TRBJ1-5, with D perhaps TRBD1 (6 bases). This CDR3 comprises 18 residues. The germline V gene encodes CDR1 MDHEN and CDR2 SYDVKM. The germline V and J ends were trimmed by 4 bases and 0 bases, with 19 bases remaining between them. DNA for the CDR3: TGTGCCAGCAGTTCAGGGGAAGGGGCCTATTATAGCAATCAGCCCCAGCATTTT. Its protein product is CASSSGEGAYYSNQPQHF.

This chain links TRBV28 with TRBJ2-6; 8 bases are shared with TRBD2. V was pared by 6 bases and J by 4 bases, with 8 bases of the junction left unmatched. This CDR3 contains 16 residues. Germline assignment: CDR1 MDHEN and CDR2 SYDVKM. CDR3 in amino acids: CASSRSGISGANVLTF. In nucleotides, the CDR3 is TGTGCCAGCAGCCGTAGCGGGATAAGCGGGGCCAACGTCCTGACTTTC.

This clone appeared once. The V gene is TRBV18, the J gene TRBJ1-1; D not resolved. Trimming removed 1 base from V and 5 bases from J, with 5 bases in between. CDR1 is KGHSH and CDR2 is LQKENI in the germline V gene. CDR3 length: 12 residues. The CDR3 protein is CASSPQQTEAFF. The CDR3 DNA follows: TGTGCCAGCTCACCACAGCAAACTGAAGCTTTCTTT.

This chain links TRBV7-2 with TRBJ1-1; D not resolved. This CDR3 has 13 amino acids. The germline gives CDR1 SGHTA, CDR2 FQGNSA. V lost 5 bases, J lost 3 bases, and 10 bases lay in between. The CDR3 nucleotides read TGTGCCAGCAGCACCAGATACCACACTGAAGCTTTCTTT. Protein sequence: CASSTRYHTEAFF.

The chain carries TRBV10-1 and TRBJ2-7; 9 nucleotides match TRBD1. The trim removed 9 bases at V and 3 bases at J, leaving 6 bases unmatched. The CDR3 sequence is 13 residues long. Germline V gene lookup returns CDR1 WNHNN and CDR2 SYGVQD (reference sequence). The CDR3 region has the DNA TGCGCCAGGGGACAGGGAATTATCTACGAGCAGTACTTC. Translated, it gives CARGQGIIYEQYF.

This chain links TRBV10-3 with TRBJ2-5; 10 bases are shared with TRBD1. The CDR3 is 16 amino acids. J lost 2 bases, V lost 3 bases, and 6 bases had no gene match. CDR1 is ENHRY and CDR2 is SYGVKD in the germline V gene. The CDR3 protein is CAISESTGGVQETQYF. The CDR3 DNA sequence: TGTGCCATCAGTGAATCGACAGGGGGCGTTCAAGAGACCCAGTACTTC.

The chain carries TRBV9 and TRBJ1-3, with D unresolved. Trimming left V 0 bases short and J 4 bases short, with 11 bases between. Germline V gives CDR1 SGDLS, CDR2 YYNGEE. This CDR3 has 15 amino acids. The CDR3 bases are TGTGCCAGCAGCGTAGACCCCGGGTCCGGAAACACCATATATTTT. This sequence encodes CASSVDPGSGNTIYF.

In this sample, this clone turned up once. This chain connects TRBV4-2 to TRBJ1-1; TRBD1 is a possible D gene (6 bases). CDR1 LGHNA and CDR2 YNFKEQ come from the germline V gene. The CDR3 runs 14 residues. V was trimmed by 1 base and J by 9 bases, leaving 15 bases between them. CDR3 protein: CASSQGREQGKAFF. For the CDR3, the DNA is TGTGCCAGCAGCCAAGGTAGGGAACAGGGCAAAGCTTTCTTT.

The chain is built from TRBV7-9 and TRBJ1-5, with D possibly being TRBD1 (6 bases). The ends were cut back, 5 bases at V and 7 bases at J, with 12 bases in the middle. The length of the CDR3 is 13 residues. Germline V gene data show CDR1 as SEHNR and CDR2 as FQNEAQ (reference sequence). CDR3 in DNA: TGTGCCAGCAGCGTACAGGGCAGACAGCCCCAGCATTTT. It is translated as CASSVQGRQPQHF.

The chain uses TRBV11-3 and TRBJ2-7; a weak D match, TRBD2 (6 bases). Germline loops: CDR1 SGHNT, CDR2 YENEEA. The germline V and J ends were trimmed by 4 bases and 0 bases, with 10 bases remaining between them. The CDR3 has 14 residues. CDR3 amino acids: CASSSAGSSYEQYF. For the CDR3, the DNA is TGTGCCAGCAGCTCGGCGGGGAGCTCCTACGAGCAGTACTTC.

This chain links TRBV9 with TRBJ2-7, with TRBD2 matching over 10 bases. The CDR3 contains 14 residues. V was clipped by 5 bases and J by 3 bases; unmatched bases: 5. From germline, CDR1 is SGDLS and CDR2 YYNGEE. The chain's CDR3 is CASSVLAGDYEQYF. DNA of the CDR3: TGTGCCAGCAGTGTTCTAGCGGGAGACTACGAGCAGTACTTC.

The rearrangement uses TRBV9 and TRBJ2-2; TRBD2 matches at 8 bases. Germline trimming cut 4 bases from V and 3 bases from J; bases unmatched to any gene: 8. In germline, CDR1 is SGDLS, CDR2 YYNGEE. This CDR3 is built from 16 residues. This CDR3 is CASSPPAGEDTGELFF. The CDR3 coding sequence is TGTGCCAGCAGCCCCCCAGCGGGAGAGGACACCGGGGAGCTGTTTTTT.

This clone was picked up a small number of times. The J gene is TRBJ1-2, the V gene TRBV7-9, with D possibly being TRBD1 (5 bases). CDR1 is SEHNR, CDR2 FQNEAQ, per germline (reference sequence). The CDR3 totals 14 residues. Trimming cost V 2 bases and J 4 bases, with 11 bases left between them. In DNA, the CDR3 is TGTGCCAGCAGCTTAAGGGGCGTGGTCTATGGCTACACCTTC. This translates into CASSLRGVVYGYTF.

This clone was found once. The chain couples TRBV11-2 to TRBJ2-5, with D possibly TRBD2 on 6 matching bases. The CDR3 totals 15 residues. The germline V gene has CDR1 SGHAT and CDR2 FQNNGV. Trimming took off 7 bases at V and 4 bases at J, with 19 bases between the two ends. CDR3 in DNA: TGTGCCAGCATCGGGGGACCGCTATTCCGAGAGACCCAGTACTTC. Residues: CASIGGPLFRETQYF.

In nucleotides, the CDR3 is TGCGCCAGCAGCGACAGAGCGGGACCCGAAGCTTTCTTT. Its translation is CASSDRAGPEAFF. This chain links TRBV5-1 with TRBJ1-1, with D possibly matching TRBD1 (5 bases). V was shortened by 4 bases and J by 8 bases, with 15 bases between the two germline ends. This CDR3 comprises 13 residues. The germline V gene has CDR1 SGHRS and CDR2 YFSETQ.

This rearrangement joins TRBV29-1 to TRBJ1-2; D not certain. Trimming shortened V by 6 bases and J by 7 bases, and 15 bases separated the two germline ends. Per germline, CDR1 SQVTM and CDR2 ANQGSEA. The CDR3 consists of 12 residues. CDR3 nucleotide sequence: TGCAGCGTCTCTCTCCAGGCGGGTGGCTACACCTTC. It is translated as CSVSLQAGGYTF.